Given below is one T cell receptor (beta chain) in context. What it binds is not known. The sample is drawn from a study of beta chain features in type 1 diabetes. Study-wide findings and caveats: Type 1 diabetes patients had TCRB CDR3s that were shorter (moderately but significantly so) in all four CD4+ subsets.

Expressed TCRB transcripts were sequenced, since all the RNA that had been isolated was reverse transcribed. The average read count of naive, central memory and regulatory T cell samples was approximately 3.5 million. Libraries were prepared by immunoSEQ multiplex PCR; TCRdb keeps only in-frame clonotypes and omits some of them. The table has 350,000 to 400,000 clones, roughly 13% seen once; the top ten hold approximately 0.01%. The CDR3 totals 13 residues. The germline V gene has CDR1 SNHLY and CDR2 FYNNEI. V lost 5 bases and J 6 bases, leaving 8 bases between the germline ends. This clonotype was sampled from a woman younger than 30 with type 1 diabetes. The sample consisted of naive CD4+ T cells from blood. V and J are TRBV2 and TRBJ1-6; D is possibly TRBD1 (6 bases). The CDR3: CASSRQANSPLHF. The CDR3 nucleotides read TGTGCCAGCAGTAGACAGGCTAATTCACCCCTCCACTTT.